This T cell receptor beta chain was retrieved from a study of radiotherapy plus CTLA-4 blockade in lung cancer. Study at large: Disease control was seen in 30% to 35% of patients, objective responses in about 18%.

Germline CDR1 SGDLS, CDR2 YYNGEE. Trimming cost V 1 base and J 1 base, with 7 bases left between them. The length of the CDR3 is 14 residues. Repertoires were generated with immunoSEQ multiplex PCR, while TCRdb's copy carries only in-frame clones and drops some. The table lists under 100,000 clones, over 80% of them singletons. About this clone: Its antigen is unidentified.

General study points: Per reports, early blood T cell clone dynamics, plus interferon-beta, forecast response most strongly.

Sequenced here: peripheral blood, sampled from a patient treated with radiotherapy plus ipilimumab. V gene TRBV9 combines with J gene TRBJ2-3; D is unresolved. The origin of this receptor is a human donor with non-small cell lung cancer that progressed on radiotherapy plus ipilimumab. The CDR3 loop is CASSVLERTDTQYF. The DNA for the CDR3 is TGTGCCAGCAGCGTATTAGAACGCACAGATACGCAGTATTTT.